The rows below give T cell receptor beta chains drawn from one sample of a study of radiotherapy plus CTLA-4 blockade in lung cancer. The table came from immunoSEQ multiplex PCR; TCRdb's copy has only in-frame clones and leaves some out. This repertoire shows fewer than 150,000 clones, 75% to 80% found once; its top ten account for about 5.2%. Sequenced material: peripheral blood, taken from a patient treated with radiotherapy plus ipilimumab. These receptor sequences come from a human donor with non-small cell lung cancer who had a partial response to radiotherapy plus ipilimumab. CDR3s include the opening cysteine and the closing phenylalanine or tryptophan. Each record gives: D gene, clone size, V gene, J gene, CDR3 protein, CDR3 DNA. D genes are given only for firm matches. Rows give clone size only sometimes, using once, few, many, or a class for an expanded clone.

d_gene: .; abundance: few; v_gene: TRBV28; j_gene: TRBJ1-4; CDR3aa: CASRTGGLGTNEKLFF; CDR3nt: TGTGCCAGCAGGACGGGGGGGCTCGGAACTAATGAAAAACTGTTTTTT
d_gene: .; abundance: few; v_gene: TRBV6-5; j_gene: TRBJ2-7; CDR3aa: CASSYRDSYEQYF; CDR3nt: TGTGCCAGCAGTTACAGAGACTCCTACGAGCAGTACTTC
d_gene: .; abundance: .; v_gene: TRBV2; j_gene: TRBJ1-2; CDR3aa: CASRVYGRQGGYTF; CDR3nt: TGTGCCAGCCGGGTATACGGGAGGCAGGGTGGCTACACCTTC
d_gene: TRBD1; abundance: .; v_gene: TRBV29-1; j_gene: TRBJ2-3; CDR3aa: CSVNRGQSTDTQYF; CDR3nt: TGCAGCGTTAACAGGGGGCAGAGCACAGATACGCAGTATTTT
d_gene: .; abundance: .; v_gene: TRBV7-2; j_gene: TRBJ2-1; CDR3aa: CASSLGSYNEQFF; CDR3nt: TGTGCCAGCAGCTTAGGGAGTTACAATGAGCAGTTCTTC
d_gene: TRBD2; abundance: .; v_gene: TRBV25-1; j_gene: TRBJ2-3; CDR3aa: CASSIAGNTDTQYF; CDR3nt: TGTGCCAGCAGCATAGCGGGAAACACAGATACGCAGTATTTT
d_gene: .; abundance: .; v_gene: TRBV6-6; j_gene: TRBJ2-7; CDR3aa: CASSQQKGSGEQYF; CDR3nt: TGTGCCAGCAGCCAACAGAAGGGGTCGGGCGAGCAGTACTTC
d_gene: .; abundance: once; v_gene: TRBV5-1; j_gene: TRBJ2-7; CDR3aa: CASSLGTGPYEQYF; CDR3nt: TGCGCCAGCAGCTTGGGAACAGGCCCCTACGAGCAGTACTTC
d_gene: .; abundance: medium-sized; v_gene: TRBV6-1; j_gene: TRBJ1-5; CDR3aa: CASSDQGRYQPQHF; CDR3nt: TGTGCCAGCAGTGACCAGGGTCGGTATCAGCCCCAGCATTTT
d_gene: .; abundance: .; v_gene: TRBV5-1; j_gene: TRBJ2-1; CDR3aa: CASSRTAVSYNEQFF; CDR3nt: TGCGCCAGCAGCCGGACAGCCGTCTCCTACAATGAGCAGTTCTTC
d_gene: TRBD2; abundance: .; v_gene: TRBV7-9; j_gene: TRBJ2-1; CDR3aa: CASSLDGLAVSYNEQFF; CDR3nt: TGTGCCAGCAGCTTAGACGGCCTAGCGGTCTCCTACAATGAGCAGTTCTTC
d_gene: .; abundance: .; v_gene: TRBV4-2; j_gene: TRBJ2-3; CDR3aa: CASSQGGVDGDTQYF; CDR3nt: TGTGCCAGCAGCCAAGGGGGGGTTGACGGAGATACGCAGTATTTT
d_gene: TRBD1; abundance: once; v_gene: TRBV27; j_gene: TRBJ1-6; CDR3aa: CASSSGTGGNSPLHF; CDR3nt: TGTGCCAGCAGTTCGGGGACAGGGGGGAATTCACCCCTCCACTTT
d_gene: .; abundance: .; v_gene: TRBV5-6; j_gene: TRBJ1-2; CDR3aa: CASSRLGGASSGYGYTF; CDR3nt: TGTGCCAGCAGCCGCCTCGGGGGGGCCTCGTCAGGCTATGGCTACACCTTC
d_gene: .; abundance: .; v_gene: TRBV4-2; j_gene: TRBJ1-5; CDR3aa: CASSLGPPGHNSNQPQHF; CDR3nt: TGTGCCAGCAGCCTAGGCCCCCCGGGACATAACAGCAATCAGCCCCAGCATTTT
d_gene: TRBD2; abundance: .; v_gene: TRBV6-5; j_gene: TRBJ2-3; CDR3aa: CASSYGTSLGADTQYF; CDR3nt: TGTGCCAGCAGTTACGGGACTAGCCTCGGGGCAGATACGCAGTATTTT
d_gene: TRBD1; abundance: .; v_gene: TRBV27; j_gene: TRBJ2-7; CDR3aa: CASRGWGRGCNEQYF; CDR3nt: TGTGCCAGCAGGGGCTGGGGCAGGGGGTGCAACGAGCAGTACTTC
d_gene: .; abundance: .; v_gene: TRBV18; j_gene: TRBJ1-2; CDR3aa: CASSPDQDFGYTF; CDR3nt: TGTGCCAGCTCACCAGATCAGGATTTCGGCTACACCTTC
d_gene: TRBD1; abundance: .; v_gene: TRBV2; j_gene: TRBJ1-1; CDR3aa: CARRRQGAVEAFF; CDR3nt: TGTGCCAGGCGCCGACAGGGGGCTGTTGAAGCTTTCTTT
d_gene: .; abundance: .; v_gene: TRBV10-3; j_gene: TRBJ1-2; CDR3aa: CAISAEVTNYGYTF; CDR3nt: TGTGCCATCAGTGCCGAGGTTACTAACTATGGCTACACCTTC
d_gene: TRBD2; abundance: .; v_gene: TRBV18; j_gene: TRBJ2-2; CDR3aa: CASSPPGLHTGELFF; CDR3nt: TGTGCCAGCTCACCACCGGGACTACACACCGGGGAGCTGTTTTTT
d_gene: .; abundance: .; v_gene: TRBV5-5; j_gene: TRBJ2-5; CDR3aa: CASSLSGSDGETQYF; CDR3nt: TGTGCCAGCAGTCTGAGCGGGTCAGATGGAGAGACCCAGTACTTC
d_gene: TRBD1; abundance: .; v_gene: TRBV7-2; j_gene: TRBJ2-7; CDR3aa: CASSLISGQGKDEQYF; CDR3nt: TGTGCCAGCAGCTTAATATCGGGACAGGGGAAAGACGAGCAGTACTTC
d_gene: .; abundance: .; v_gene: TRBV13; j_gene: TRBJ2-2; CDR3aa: CASLALPYTGELFF; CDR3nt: TGTGCCAGCTTAGCTCTACCTTACACCGGGGAGCTGTTTTTT
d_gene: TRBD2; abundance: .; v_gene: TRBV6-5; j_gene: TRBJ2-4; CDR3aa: CASSYSPAGVYIQYF; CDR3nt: TGTGCCAGCAGTTACTCACCGGCGGGAGTGTACATTCAGTACTTC
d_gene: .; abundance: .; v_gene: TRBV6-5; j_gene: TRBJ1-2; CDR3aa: CASSELGRAEGYTF; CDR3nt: TGTGCCAGCAGTGAATTGGGGAGGGCGGAAGGCTACACCTTC
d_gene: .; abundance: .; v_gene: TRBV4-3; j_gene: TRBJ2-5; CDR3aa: CASSQDVEETQYF; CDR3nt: TGCGCCAGCAGCCAAGATGTCGAGGAGACCCAGTACTTC
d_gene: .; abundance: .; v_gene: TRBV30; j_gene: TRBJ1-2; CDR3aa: CAWSDQDNYGYTF; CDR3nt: TGTGCCTGGAGCGACCAGGATAACTATGGCTACACCTTC
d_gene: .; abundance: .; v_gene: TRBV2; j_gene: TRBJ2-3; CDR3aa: CASSEGLSTDTQYF; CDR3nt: TGTGCCAGCAGTGAAGGTCTTAGCACAGATACGCAGTATTTT
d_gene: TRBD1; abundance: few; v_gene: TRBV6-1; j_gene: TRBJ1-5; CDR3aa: CASSELTGGAGGKPQHF; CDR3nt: TGTGCCAGCAGTGAGTTGACAGGGGGCGCGGGTGGGAAGCCCCAGCATTTT
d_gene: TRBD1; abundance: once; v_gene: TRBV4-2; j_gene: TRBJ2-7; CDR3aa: CASSHDRGGPGEQYF; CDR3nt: TGTGCCAGCAGCCATGACAGGGGAGGTCCTGGCGAGCAGTACTTC
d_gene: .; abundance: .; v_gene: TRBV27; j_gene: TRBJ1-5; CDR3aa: CATGYSNQPQHF; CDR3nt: TGCGCAACTGGTTATAGCAATCAGCCCCAGCATTTT
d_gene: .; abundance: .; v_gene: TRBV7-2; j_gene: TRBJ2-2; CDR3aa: CASSLQYRDTGELFF; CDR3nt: TGTGCCAGCAGCTTACAATACAGAGACACCGGGGAGCTGTTTTTT